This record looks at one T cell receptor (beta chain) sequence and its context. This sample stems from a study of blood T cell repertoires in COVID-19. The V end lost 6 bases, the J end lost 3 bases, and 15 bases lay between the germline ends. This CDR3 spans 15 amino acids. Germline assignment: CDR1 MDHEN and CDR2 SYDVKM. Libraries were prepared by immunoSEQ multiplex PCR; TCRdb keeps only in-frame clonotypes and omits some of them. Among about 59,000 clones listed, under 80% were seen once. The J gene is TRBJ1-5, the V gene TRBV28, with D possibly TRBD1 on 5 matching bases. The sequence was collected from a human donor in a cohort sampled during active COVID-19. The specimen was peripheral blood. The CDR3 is CASSSGRGNNQPQHF. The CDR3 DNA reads TGTGCCAGCAGCTCGGGACGGGGGAACAATCAGCCCCAGCATTTT.